This section outlines one TCR beta chain sequence together with its context. Its specificity is not known. This sample was included in a study of OX40 agonist ivuxolimab in advanced cancers. The table came from immunoSEQ multiplex PCR; TCRdb's copy has only in-frame clones and leaves some out. The sample has 25,000 to 30,000 clones, 82% seen once; the top ten hold 20% to 25%. Germline assignment: CDR1 MNHNS and CDR2 SASEGT. Trimming removed 6 bases at V and 5 bases at J, with 13 bases between. This CDR3 is built from 14 residues. Study-wide results and limits: Both blood CD4+ and CD8+ T cells showed clonal growth by week 6 at 0.1 to 3.0 mg/kg. Partial responders dosed at 0.1-3.0 mg/kg displayed clonal expansion ranking among the lowest.

Autoimmune disease history or systemic immunosuppression meant exclusion. The genes are TRBV6-1 and TRBJ2-2; possibly TRBD2 for D (6 bases). The specimen comprised CD4+ or CD8+ T cells sorted from blood, sampled in a trial of the OX40 agonist ivuxolimab. This receptor was identified in an adult with an advanced solid tumor such as melanoma, head and neck, liver or kidney cancer. This chain's CDR3 is CASSKGEETGELFF. CDR3 DNA sequence: TGTGCCAGCAGCAAAGGGGAGGAGACCGGGGAGCTGTTTTTT.